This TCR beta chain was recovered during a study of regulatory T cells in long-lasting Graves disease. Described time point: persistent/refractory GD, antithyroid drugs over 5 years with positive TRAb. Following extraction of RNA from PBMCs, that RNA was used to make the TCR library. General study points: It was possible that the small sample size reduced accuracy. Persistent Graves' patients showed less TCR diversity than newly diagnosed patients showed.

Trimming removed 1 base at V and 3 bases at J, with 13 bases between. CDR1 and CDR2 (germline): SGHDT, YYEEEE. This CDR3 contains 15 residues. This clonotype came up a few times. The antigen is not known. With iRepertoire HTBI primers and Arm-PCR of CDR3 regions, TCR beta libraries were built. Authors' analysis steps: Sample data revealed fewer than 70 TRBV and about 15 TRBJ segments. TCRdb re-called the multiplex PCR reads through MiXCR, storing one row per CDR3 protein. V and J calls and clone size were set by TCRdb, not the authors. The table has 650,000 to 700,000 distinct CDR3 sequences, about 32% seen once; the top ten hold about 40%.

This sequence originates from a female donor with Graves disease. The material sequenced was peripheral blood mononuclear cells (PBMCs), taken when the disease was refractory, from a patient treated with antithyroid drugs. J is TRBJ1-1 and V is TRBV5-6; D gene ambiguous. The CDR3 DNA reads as TGTGCCAGCAGCTTGATGGGGAGCGGGGACACTGAAGCTTTCTTT. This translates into CASSLMGSGDTEAFF.